These 16 T cell receptor beta chains were all obtained from the same sample, sequenced in a study of shared clonotypes between healthy human individuals (dated by TCRdb to the early 2020s). Libraries were built with the immunoSEQ multiplex PCR assay. TCRdb retrieved this table from immuneACCESS and kept in-frame rearrangements only. Not all clones are present; in checked studies, unresolved V genes account for under half, and no reason is known for the remainder. In this sample the table shows around 690,000 clones, 90% of which occur a single time. Of the sample, 34% falls within the top ten clones. Sequenced sample: memory CD8+ T cells from PBMCs. What the cell subset or site label conveys for this sample: CD45RO+ cells pooled with CCR7-negative TemRA cells. The receptors derive from a man aged 18 to 30 in good health. Some clones in this sample may be carry-over from other donors' samples.

The chain couples TRBV10-3 to TRBJ2-6, with TRBD2 matching over 8 bases. Germline values: CDR1 ENHRY, CDR2 SYGVKD. The CDR3 has 17 amino acids. V trimming: 2 bases; J trimming: 2 bases; junction bases outside the gene matches: 5. CDR3 coding DNA: TGTGCCATCAGTGAGAGGACTAGCTGGGCTGGGGCCAACGTCCTGACTTTC. Encoded protein: CAISERTSWAGANVLTF.

The gene calls are TRBV6-5 and TRBJ2-3, with D perhaps matching TRBD2 (6 bases). This CDR3 comprises 16 residues. With 0 bases removed from V and 2 bases from J, the gap between germline ends came to 12 bases. Germline-derived CDR1 and CDR2 are MNHEY and SVGAGI. CDR3 coding DNA: TGTGCCAGCAGTTACTCGTCGGGAGAGATCACAGATACGCAGTATTTT. The encoded protein is CASSYSSGEITDTQYF.

The V and J genes are TRBV6-5 and TRBJ1-2; unclear D gene. With 2 bases removed from V and 1 base from J, the gap between germline ends came to 11 bases. Looked up from germline, CDR1 is MNHEY and CDR2 is SVGAGI. The CDR3 totals 15 residues. The CDR3 DNA follows: TGTGCCAGCAGTTACGGGCCAGGAATTAACTATGGCTACACCTTC. Translation gives CASSYGPGINYGYTF.

This chain uses TRBV19 with TRBJ2-7, with unresolved D. V was cut by 6 bases and J by 2 bases, with 14 bases left in between. CDR1 is LNHDA and CDR2 is SQIVND in the germline V gene (reference sequence). CDR3 length: 14 residues. The CDR3 reads CASSGRHGTYEQYF. Written as DNA, the CDR3 is TGTGCCAGTAGCGGGCGTCATGGAACCTACGAGCAGTACTTC.

The rearrangement joins TRBV5-1 to TRBJ2-2, with D perhaps TRBD1 or TRBD2 (6 bases each). The V gene's germline CDR1 is SGHRS and CDR2 YFSETQ. V was trimmed by 4 bases and J by 5 bases, leaving 18 bases between them. The CDR3 has 16 residues. CDR3: CASSRRGAVRTGELFF. The CDR3 coding sequence is TGCGCCAGCAGCCGGAGGGGGGCCGTGAGGACCGGGGAGCTGTTTTTT.

The V call is TRBV4-1, the J call TRBJ2-3, with D maybe TRBD1 (6 bases). Germline V gene sequence: CDR1 MGHRA, CDR2 YSYEKL. CDR3 size: 16 residues. Between the trimmed V and J ends, which lost 4 bases and 1 base, there was a span of 15 bases. The CDR3 sequence: CASSRTQGSGTDTQYF. The CDR3 DNA sequence: TGCGCCAGCAGCCGAACTCAGGGGTCGGGCACAGATACGCAGTATTTT.

This clone was seen repeatedly, ten times or more. V and J are TRBV10-3 and TRBJ2-5, with D possibly being TRBD2 (6 bases). The V end was cut by 1 base, the J end by 5 bases, with 11 bases between. This CDR3 has 14 amino acids. Germline V gene sequence: CDR1 ENHRY, CDR2 SYGVKD. This chain's CDR3 is CAISEFGGGETQYF. As DNA, the CDR3 is TGTGCCATCAGTGAGTTCGGGGGTGGGGAGACCCAGTACTTC.

The chain joins TRBV6-1 to TRBJ2-7; D not resolved. Germline loops: CDR1 MNHNS, CDR2 SASEGT. This CDR3 spans 13 amino acids. Deletions cut 4 bases from V and 6 bases from J, with 13 bases between. CDR3 in amino acids: CASSVTPLGEQYF. DNA for the CDR3: TGTGCCAGCAGTGTTACACCCCTCGGCGAGCAGTACTTC.

The V and J genes are TRBV15 and TRBJ2-5; maybe TRBD2 (6 bases). Trimming stripped 5 bases from V and 2 bases from J, with 15 bases between. From germline, CDR1 is LNHNV and CDR2 YYDKDF (reference sequence). This CDR3 has 15 residues. This CDR3 is CATSFQRALQETQYF. CDR3 DNA: TGTGCCACCAGCTTCCAGCGGGCCCTACAAGAGACCCAGTACTTC. The full variable domain, with the rest looked up from reference TRBV15 and TRBJ2-5, is DAMVIQNPRYQVTQFGKPVTLSCSQTLNHNVMYWYQQKSSQAPKLLFHYYDKDFNNEADTPDNFQSRRPNTSFCFLDIRSPGLGDTAMYLCATSFQRALQETQYFGPGTRLLVL.

The CDR3 DNA reads as TGTGCCAGCAGCGCCAACAGGGAGAGAGACTATGGCTACACCTTC. Translating it yields CASSANRERDYGYTF. The chain has TRBV9 and TRBJ1-2, with D tentatively TRBD1 (6 bases). CDR1 SGDLS and CDR2 YYNGEE come from the germline V gene. The CDR3 loop spans 15 amino acids. The V end lost 3 bases, the J end lost 3 bases, and 15 bases lay between the germline ends. The full variable domain, completed using reference TRBV9 and TRBJ1-2, is DSGVTQTPKHLITATGQRVTLRCSPRSGDLSVYWYQQSLDQGLQFLIQYYNGEERAKGNILERFSAQQFPDLHSELNLSSLELGDSALYFCASSANRERDYGYTFGSGTRLTVV.

V is TRBV5-5 and J is TRBJ2-1; 7 bases map to TRBD2. The CDR3 extends over 15 amino acids. V trimming: 4 bases; J trimming: 3 bases; junction bases outside the gene matches: 7. CDR1 is SGHKS and CDR2 is YYEKEE in the germline V gene (reference sequence). The CDR3 nucleotides read TGTGCCAGCAGCCGGATCCTAGCGGTCTACAATGAGCAGTTCTTC. Translation: CASSRILAVYNEQFF.

The chain couples TRBV30 to TRBJ2-5; no reliable D call. The J call may be in error: the DNA end matches TRBJ2-7 better. The CDR3 is 13 residues long. The germline V gene encodes CDR1 GTSNPN and CDR2 SVGIG (reference sequence). The CDR3 is CASSNGISYEQYF. In nucleotides, the CDR3 is TGTGCCTCCAGCAATGGGATCTCCTACGAGCAGTACTTC.

The chain is built from TRBV29-1 and TRBJ1-1; D uncertain. This CDR3 has 15 residues. V was cut by 8 bases and J by 0 bases, with 19 bases left in between. Looked up from germline, CDR1 is SQVTM and CDR2 is ANQGSEA. The CDR3, as DNA: TGCAGCACAACCCCGGGAGACTCCCTGAACACTGAAGCTTTCTTT. Residues: CSTTPGDSLNTEAFF.

The chain recombines TRBV7-9 with TRBJ2-7, with a possible D match to TRBD1 (5 bases). Trimming shortened V by 1 base and J by 5 bases, and 9 bases separated the two germline ends. The germline V gene has CDR1 SEHNR and CDR2 FQNEAQ (reference sequence). The CDR3 totals 13 residues. CDR3 sequence reads: CASSLGRADEQYF. The CDR3 DNA follows: TGTGCCAGCAGCTTAGGCAGGGCGGACGAGCAGTACTTC.

V usage is TRBV15 and J usage is TRBJ2-7; no reliable D call. The ends were cut back, 2 bases at V and 2 bases at J, with 13 bases in the middle. The length of the CDR3 is 15 residues. Germline V gene lookup returns CDR1 LNHNV and CDR2 YYDKDF (reference sequence). The CDR3 region has the DNA TGTGCCACCAGCAGACTCCCCGACGGTCCCTACGAGCAGTACTTC. Its protein product is CATSRLPDGPYEQYF.

The chain combines TRBV27 with TRBJ2-6; no definite D call. The CDR3 sequence is 19 residues long. Per germline, CDR1 MNHEY and CDR2 SMNVEV (reference sequence). Trimming took 3 bases from V and 1 from J, leaving 19 bases between them. This CDR3 is CASSLGPKGMISGANVLTF. DNA for the CDR3: TGTGCCAGCAGTTTGGGCCCCAAAGGGATGATATCTGGGGCCAACGTCCTGACTTTC.